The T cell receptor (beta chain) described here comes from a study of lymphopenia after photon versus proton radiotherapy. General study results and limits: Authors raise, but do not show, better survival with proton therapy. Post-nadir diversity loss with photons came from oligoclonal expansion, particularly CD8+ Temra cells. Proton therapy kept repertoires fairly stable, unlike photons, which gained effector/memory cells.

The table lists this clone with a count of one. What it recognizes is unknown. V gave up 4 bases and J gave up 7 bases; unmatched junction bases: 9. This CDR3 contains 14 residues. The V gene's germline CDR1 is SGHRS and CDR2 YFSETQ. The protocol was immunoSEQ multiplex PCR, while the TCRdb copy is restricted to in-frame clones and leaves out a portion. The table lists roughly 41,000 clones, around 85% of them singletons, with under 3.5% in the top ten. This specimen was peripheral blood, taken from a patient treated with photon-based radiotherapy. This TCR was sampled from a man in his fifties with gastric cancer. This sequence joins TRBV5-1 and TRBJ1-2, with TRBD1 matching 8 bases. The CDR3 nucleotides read TGCGCCAGCAGCCTCGGACCCGACAGGGGTGGCTACACCTTC. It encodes CASSLGPDRGGYTF.